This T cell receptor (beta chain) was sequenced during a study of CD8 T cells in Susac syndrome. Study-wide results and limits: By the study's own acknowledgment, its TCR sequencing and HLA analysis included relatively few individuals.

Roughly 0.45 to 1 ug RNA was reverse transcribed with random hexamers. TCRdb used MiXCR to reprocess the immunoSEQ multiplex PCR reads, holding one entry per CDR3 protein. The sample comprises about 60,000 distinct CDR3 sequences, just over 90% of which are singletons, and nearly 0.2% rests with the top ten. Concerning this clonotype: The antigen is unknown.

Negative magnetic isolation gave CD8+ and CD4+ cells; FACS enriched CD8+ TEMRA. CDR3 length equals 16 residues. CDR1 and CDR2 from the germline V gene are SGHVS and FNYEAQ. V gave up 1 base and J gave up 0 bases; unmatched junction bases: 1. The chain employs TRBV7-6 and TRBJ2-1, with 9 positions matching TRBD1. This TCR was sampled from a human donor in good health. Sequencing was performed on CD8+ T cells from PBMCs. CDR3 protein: CASSLGGQGSYNEQFF. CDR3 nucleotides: TGTGCCAGCAGCTTAGGGGGACAGGGCTCCTACAATGAGCAGTTCTTC.